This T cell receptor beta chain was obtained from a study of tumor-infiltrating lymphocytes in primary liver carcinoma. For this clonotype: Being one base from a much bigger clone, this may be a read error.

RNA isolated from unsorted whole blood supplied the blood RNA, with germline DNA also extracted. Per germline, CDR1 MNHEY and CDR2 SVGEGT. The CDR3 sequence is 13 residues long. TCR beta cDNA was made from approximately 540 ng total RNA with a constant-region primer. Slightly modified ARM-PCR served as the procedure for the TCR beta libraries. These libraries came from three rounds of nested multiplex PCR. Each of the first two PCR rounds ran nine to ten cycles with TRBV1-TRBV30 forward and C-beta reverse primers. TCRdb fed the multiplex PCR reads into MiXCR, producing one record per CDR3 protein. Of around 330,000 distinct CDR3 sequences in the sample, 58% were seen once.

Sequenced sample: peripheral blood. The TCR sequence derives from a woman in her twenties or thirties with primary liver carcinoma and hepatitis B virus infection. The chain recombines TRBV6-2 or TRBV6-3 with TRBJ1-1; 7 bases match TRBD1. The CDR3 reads CANSYPGTAEAFF. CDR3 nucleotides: TGTGCCAACAGTTACCCTGGGACAGCTGAAGCTTTCTTT.